The rows below give T cell receptor beta chains drawn from one sample of a study of tumor-infiltrating lymphocytes in primary liver carcinoma. TCRdb re-analysed the multiplex PCR reads in MiXCR, keeping a single row per CDR3 protein. Here the sample spans fewer than 50,000 distinct CDR3 sequences, 75% being singletons. Sequencing was performed on tumor-adjacent normal liver tissue. Receptors originate from a woman aged 25 to 45 with primary liver carcinoma and hepatitis B virus infection. CDR3s include the opening cysteine and the closing phenylalanine or tryptophan. A D gene is named only where the DNA matches it firmly. Some rows have no size entry. The others give once, few or many, or a class for an expanded clone.

D gene,CDR3 length,J gene,clone size,V gene,CDR3 DNA,CDR3 protein
TRBD1,15,TRBJ1-1,-,TRBV10-2,TGCGCCAGCCCTTGGGAGAGACAGGGGGCGACTGAAGCTTTCTTT,CASPWERQGATEAFF
-,12,TRBJ2-1,-,TRBV6-5,TGTGCCAGCAGTCCCGGTAGCCACGAGCAACTCTTC,CASSPGSHEQLF
TRBD1,19,TRBJ2-6,many,TRBV5-1,TGCGCCAGCAGCTTCCAACCGGGACAGGGGGCTACTGGGGCCAACGTCCTGACTTTC,CASSFQPGQGATGANVLTF
-,13,TRBJ2-1,-,TRBV20-1,TGCAGTGCTAGGGAGGGAGTTCGAAATGAGCAGTTCTTC,CSAREGVRNEQFF
TRBD2,15,TRBJ2-3,medium-sized,TRBV29-1,TGCAGCGTTATCAGCGGGAGATGGGCCACAGATACGCAGTATTTT,CSVISGRWATDTQYF
-,13,TRBJ2-1,-,TRBV18,TGTGCCAGCTCACCCCTCCACTACAATGAGCAGTTCTTC,CASSPLHYNEQFF
TRBD2,15,TRBJ2-3,-,TRBV10-3,TGTGCCACTACTAGCGGGAGTCATAACACAGATACGCAGTATTTC,CATTSGSHNTDTQYF
TRBD1,16,TRBJ2-5,-,TRBV4-1,TGCGCCAGCAGCCAAGCATCTCGGGACAGTAGAGAGACCCAGTACTTC,CASSQASRDSRETQYF
TRBD2,15,TRBJ2-1,-,TRBV11-3,TGTGCCAGTTGCAGACTAGCGGGGGGGGGGTATGAGCAGTTCTTC,CASCRLAGGGYEQFF
-,16,TRBJ2-2,-,TRBV6-5,TGTGCCAGCAGTTCCTTGGGGAGGGGGGATACCGGGGAGCTGTTTTTT,CASSSLGRGDTGELFF
TRBD1,13,TRBJ2-7,once,TRBV11-2,TGTGCCAGCATAGGGGGCAGGACCTGCGTGCAGTACTTC,CASIGGRTCVQYF
-,13,TRBJ2-3,many,TRBV7-9,TGTGCCAGCAGCCCCCTCTTCCGGGATACGCAGTATTTT,CASSPLFRDTQYF
TRBD2,18,TRBJ2-5,-,TRBV4-2,TGTGCCGGCAGCCAAGATGCGGTGACTAGCGGGACCTTAGAGACCCAGTACTTC,CAGSQDAVTSGTLETQYF
-,11,TRBJ2-1,many,TRBV2,TGTGCCAGCGTAGGGTTGGATGAGCAGTTCTTC,CASVGLDEQFF
TRBD2,19,TRBJ2-4,-,TRBV7-8,TGTGCCAGCAACTTAGGCCTGCAGGGAGGGCCCTCGGCCAAAAACATTCAGTACTTC,CASNLGLQGGPSAKNIQYF
TRBD1,13,TRBJ1-1,few,TRBV6-6,TGTGCCAGCAGCTACAGGGGGAACACTGAAGCTTTCTTT,CASSYRGNTEAFF
TRBD1,16,TRBJ2-5,-,TRBV11-2,TGTGCCAGTAGCACAATAACAGGGGGCACGAAAGAGACCCAGTACTTC,CASSTITGGTKETQYF
-,11,TRBJ2-1,-,TRBV12-3/TRBV12-4,TGTGCCAGCAGTCCTGGAGTAGAGCTGTTCTTC,CASSPGVELFF
-,14,TRBJ2-7,-,TRBV11-1,TGTGCGAGCAACTTAACGGCGGCCTCCTACGAGCAGTACTTC,CASNLTAASYEQYF
-,15,TRBJ2-1,-,TRBV5-4,TGTGCCAGCAGCCTGGAGGGGGGAGGCCTTTATGAGCAGTTCTTC,CASSLEGGGLYEQFF
-,14,TRBJ2-7,-,TRBV11-1,TGTGCCAGCAGCTTAGCCCAGGGCTCCTACAAGCAGTACTTC,CASSLAQGSYKQYF
-,13,TRBJ1-2,-,TRBV29-1,TGCAGCGTTGATATCTACAGTAACTTTGGCTACACCTTC,CSVDIYSNFGYTF